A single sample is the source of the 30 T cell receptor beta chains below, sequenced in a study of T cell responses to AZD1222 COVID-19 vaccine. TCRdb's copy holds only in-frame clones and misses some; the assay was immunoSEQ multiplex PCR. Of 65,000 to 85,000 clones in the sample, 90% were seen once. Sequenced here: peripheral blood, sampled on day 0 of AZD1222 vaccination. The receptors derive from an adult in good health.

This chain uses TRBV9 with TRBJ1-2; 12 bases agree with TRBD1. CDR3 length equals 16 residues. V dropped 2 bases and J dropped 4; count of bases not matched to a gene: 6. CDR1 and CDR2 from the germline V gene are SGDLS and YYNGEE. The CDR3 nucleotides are TGTGCCAGCAGCGTCCGGGACAGGGGGCCGGTCTATGGCTACACCTTC. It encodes CASSVRDRGPVYGYTF.

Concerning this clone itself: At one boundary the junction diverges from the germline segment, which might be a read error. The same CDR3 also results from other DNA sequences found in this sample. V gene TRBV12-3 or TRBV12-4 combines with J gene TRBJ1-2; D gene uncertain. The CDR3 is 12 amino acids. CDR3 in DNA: TGCGCCAGCAGCCTCGGGAACTATGGCTACACCTTC. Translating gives CASSLGNYGYTF.

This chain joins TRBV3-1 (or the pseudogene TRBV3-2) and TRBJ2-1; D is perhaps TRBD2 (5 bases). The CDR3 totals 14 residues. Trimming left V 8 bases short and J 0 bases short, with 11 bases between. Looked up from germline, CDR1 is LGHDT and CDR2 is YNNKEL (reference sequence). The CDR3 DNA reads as TGTGCCAGCGGCCCGGGGATCTCCTACAATGAGCAGTTCTTC. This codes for CASGPGISYNEQFF.

The CDR3 spells CASSPTSSTEAFF. The CDR3 DNA reads as TGCGCCAGCAGCCCAACGAGTAGCACTGAAGCTTTCTTT. This chain joins TRBV5-1 and TRBJ1-1; D is ambiguous. The CDR3 spans 13 residues. V was clipped by 4 bases and J by 4 bases, with 11 bases between them. Germline CDR1 and CDR2: SGHRS and YFSETQ.

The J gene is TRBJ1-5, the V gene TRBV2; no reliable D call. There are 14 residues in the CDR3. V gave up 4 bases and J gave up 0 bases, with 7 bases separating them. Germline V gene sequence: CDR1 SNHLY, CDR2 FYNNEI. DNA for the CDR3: TGTGCCAGCAGTGTAGAGTATAGCAATCAGCCCCAGCATTTT. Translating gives CASSVEYSNQPQHF.

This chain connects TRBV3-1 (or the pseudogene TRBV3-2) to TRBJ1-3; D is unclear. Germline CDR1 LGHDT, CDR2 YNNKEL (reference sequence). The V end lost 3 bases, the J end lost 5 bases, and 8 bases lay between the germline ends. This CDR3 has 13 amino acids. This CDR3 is CASSQGSRNTIYF. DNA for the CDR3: TGTGCCAGCAGCCAGGGCAGCCGAAACACCATATATTTT.

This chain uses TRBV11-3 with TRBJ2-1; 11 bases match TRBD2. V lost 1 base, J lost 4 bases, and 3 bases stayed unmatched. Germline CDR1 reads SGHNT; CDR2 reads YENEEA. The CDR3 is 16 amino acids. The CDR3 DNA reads TGTGCCAGCAGCTTAGTTCCTAGCGGGGGGTACAATGAGCAGTTCTTC. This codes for CASSLVPSGGYNEQFF.

Here the CDR3 DNA reads TGTGCCAGCAGTTACTCTCGAGGGGGCGCGACCCAGCCCCAGCATTTT. Its translation: CASSYSRGGATQPQHF. The chain joins TRBV6-2 or TRBV6-3 to TRBJ1-5; 7 bases are a match to TRBD1. The germline CDR1 and CDR2 sequences are MNHEY and SVGEGT. V lost 0 bases and J lost 7; bases outside the gene matches: 9. The CDR3 sequence is 16 residues long.

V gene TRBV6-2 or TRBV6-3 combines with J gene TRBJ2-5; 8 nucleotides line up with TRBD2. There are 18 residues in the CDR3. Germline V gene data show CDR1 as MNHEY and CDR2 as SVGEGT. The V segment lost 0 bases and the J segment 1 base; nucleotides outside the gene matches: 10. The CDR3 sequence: CASSYSVWAGGIQETQYF. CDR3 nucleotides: TGTGCCAGCAGTTACTCTGTATGGGCGGGGGGCATCCAAGAGACCCAGTACTTC.

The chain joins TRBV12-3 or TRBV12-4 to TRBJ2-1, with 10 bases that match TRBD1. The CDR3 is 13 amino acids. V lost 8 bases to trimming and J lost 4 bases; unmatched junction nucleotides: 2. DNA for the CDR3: TGTGCCAGCGGGACAGGGGTTTACAATGAGCAGTTCTTC. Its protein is CASGTGVYNEQFF.

CDR3 region: CASSRKGGSGVETQYF. CDR3 nucleotides: TGTGCCAGCAGCCGTAAGGGCGGTTCCGGGGTGGAGACCCAGTACTTC. This chain uses TRBV7-3 with TRBJ2-5; D possibly corresponds to TRBD2 (5 bases). Trimming pared 5 bases from V and 5 bases from J, leaving 21 bases between. CDR1 and CDR2 from the germline V gene are SGHTA and FQGTGA. The CDR3 has 16 residues.

The CDR3: CASSPVDGGKNIQYF. CDR3 nucleotides: TGTGCCAGCAGTCCCGTAGACGGGGGCAAAAACATTCAGTACTTC. V and J are TRBV28 and TRBJ2-4; possible D gene TRBD2, 6 bases. CDR3 length equals 15 residues. The V end lost 5 bases, the J end lost 3 bases, and 14 bases lay between the germline ends. Germline values: CDR1 MDHEN, CDR2 SYDVKM.

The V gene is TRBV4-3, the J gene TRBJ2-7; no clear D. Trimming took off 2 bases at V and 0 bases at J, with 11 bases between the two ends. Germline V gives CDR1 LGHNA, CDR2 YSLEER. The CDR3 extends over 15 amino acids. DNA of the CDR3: TGCGCCAGCAGCCAATCTCGCGGCAGCTCCTACGAGCAGTACTTC. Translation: CASSQSRGSSYEQYF.

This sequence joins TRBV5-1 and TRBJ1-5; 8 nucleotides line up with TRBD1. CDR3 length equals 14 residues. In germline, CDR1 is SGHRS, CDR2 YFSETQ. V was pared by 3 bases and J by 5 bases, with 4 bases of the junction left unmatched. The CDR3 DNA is TGCGCCAGCAGCTACGGGACAGGCGATCAGCCCCAGCATTTT. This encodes CASSYGTGDQPQHF.

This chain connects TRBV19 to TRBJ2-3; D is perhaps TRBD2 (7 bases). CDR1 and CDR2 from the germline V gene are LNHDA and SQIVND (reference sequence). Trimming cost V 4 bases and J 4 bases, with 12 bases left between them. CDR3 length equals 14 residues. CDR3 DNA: TGTGCCAGTAGTAGGAGGGGGGGCCCAGATACGCAGTATTTT. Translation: CASSRRGGPDTQYF. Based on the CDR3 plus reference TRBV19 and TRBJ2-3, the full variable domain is DGGITQSPKYLFRKEGQNVTLSCEQNLNHDAMYWYRQDPGQGLRLIYYSQIVNDFQKGDIAEGYSVSREKKESFPLTVTSAQKNPTAFYLCASSRRGGPDTQYFGPGTRLTVL.

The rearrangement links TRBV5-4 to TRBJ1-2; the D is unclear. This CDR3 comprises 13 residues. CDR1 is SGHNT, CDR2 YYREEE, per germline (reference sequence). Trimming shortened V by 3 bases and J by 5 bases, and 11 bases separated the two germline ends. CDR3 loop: CASSSGRDYGYTF. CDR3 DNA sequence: TGTGCCAGCAGCTCCGGGAGGGATTATGGCTACACCTTC.

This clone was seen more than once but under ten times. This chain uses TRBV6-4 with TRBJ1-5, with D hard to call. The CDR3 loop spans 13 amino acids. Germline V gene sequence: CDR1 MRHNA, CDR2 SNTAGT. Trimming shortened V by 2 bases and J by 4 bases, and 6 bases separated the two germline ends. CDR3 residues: CASSDGENQPQHF. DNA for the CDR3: TGTGCCAGCAGTGACGGGGAAAATCAGCCCCAGCATTTT.

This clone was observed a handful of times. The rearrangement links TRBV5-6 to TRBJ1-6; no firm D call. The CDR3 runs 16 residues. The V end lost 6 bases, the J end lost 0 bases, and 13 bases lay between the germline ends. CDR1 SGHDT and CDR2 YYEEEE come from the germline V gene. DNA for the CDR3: TGTGCCAGCACCTCCTCCGGGAGCTCCTATAATTCACCCCTCCACTTT. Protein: CASTSSGSSYNSPLHF.

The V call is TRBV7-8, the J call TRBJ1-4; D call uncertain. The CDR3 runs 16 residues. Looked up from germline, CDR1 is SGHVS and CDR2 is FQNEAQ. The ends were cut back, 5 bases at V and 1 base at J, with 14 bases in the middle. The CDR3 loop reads CASSPGRLETNEKLFF. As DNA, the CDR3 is TGTGCCAGCAGCCCAGGACGTTTGGAAACTAATGAAAAACTGTTTTTT.

CDR3 in DNA: TGTGCCTGCCAGGGGTTGGCTGAAGCTTTCTTT. Residues: CACQGLAEAFF. This chain uses TRBV30 with TRBJ1-1; maybe TRBD1 (6 bases). Deletions cut 6 bases from V and 6 bases from J, with 11 bases between. The CDR3 has 11 amino acids. Per germline, CDR1 GTSNPN and CDR2 SVGIG (reference sequence).

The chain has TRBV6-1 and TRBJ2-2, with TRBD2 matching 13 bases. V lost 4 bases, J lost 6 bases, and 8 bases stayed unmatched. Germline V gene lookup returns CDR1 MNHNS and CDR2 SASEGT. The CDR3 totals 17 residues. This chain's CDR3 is CASSATSGGAGAGELFF. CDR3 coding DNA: TGTGCCAGCAGTGCAACTAGCGGGGGGGCGGGAGCCGGGGAGCTGTTTTTT.

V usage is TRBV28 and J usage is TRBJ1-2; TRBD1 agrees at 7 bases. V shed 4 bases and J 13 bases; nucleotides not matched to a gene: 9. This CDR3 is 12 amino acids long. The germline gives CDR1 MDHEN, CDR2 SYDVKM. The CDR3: CASSSSTGLCTF. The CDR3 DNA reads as TGTGCCAGCAGTTCCTCGACAGGGCTCTGCACCTTC.

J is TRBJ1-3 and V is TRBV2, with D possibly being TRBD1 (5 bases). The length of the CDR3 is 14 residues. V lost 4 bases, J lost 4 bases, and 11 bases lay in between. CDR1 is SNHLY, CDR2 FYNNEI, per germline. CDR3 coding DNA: TGTGCCAGCAGTGGACAGAGTATCGGAAACACCATATATTTT. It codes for CASSGQSIGNTIYF.

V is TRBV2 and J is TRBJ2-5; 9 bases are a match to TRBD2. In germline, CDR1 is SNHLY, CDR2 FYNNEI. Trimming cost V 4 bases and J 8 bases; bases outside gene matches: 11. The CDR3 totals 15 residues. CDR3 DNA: TGTGCCAGCAGTGGTGGTAGCGGGGGCGGTAGAACCCAGTACTTC. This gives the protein CASSGGSGGGRTQYF.

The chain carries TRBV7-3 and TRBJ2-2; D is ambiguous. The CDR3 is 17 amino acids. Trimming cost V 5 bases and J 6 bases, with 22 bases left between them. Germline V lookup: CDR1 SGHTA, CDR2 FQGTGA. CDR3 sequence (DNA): TGTGCCAGCAGCGACATTCGGCGACTTCGACGGGCCGGGGAGCTGTTTTTT. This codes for CASSDIRRLRRAGELFF.

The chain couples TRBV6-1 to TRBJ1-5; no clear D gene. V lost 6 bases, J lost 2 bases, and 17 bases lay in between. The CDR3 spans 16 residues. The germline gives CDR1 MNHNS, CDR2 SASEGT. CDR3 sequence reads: CASSESRVIRNQPQHF. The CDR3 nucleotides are TGTGCCAGCAGCGAAAGTAGGGTGATTCGCAATCAGCCCCAGCATTTT.

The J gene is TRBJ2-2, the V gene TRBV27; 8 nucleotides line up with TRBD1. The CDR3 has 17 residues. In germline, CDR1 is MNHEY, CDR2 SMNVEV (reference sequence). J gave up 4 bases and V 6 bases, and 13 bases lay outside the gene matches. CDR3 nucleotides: TGTGCCAGCAGATATAGGTCAGGGGGCGATAGCACCGGGGAGCTGTTTTTT. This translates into CASRYRSGGDSTGELFF.

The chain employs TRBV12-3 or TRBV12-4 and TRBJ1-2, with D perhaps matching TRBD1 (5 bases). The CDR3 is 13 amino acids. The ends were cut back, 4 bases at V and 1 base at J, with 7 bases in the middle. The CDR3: CASSSTDNYGYTF. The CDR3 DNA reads TGTGCCAGCAGTTCGACAGATAACTATGGCTACACCTTC.

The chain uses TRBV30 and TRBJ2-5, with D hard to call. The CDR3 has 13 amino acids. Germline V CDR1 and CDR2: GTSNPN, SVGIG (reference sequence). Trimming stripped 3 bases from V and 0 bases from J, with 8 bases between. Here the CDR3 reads CAWRVGNQETQYF. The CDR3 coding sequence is TGTGCCTGGAGGGTAGGGAACCAAGAGACCCAGTACTTC.

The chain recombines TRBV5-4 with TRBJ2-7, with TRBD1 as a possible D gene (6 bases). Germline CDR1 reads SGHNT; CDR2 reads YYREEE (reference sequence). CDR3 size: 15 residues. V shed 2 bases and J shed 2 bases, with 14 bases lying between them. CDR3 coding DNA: TGTGCCAGCAGCTTCGGAGTCTCAGGGGCCTACGAGCAGTACTTC. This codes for CASSFGVSGAYEQYF.